In this sample, the clone carrying this TCR beta chain turned up once. Its antigen is not known. This sample stems from a study of T cells in localized non-small cell lung cancer. CDR3 length: 12 amino acids. V was trimmed by 6 bases and J by 6 bases, leaving 8 bases between them. The V gene's germline CDR1 is MDHEN and CDR2 SYDVKM. Notes on the study in general: Appearing in adjacent lung were a median roughly 59 of the top 100 tumor clones. In the blood, greater T cell density corresponded to longer overall survival.

Assay: immunoSEQ multiplex PCR; the TCRdb copy retains only in-frame clones and omits some. The sample comprises about 20,000 clones, 88% of which are singletons, and over 20% rests with the top ten. The sequence was obtained from a man between 40 and 70 years old with stage II squamous cell lung carcinoma. The V call is TRBV28, the J call TRBJ1-4, with D perhaps matching TRBD1 (5 bases). Sequenced material: PBMCs, taken before any cancer treatment. The CDR3 loop is CASSGGYEKLFF. Written as DNA, the CDR3 is TGTGCCAGCAGCGGGGGGTATGAAAAACTGTTTTTT.